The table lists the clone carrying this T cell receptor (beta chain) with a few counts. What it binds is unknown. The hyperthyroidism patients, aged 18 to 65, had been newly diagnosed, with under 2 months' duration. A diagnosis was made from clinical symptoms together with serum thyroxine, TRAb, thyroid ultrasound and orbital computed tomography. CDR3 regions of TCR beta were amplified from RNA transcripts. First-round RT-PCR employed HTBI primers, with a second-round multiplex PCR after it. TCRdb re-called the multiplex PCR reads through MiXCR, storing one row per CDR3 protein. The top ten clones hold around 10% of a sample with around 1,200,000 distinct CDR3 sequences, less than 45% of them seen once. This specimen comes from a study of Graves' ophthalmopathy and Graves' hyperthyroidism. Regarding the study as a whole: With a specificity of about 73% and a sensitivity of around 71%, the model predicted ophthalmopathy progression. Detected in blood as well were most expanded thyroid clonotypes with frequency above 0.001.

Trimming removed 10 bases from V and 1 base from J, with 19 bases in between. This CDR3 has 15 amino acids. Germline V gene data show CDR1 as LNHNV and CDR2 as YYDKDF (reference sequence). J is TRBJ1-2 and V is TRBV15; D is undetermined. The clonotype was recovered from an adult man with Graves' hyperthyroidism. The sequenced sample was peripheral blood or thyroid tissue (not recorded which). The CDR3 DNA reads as TGTGCCAGCAGTTTAGCACAGCAGCGTAACTATGGCTACACCTTC. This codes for CASSLAQQRNYGYTF. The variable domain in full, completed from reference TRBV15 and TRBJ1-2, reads DAMVIQNPRYQVTQFGKPVTLSCSQTLNHNVMYWYQQKSSQAPKLLFHYYDKDFNNEADTPDNFQSRRPNTSFCFLDIRSPGLGDTAMYLCASSLAQQRNYGYTFGSGTRLTVV.